This is a list of T cell receptor beta chains from one sample in a study of cytomegalovirus exposure and HLA in healthy donors. Sequencing was performed with immunoSEQ multiplex PCR; in TCRdb, only in-frame clones are kept and a portion is missing. The repertoire has 100,000 to 150,000 clones, roughly 78% of them found once; the top ten carry around 4%. Sample: PBMCs. These receptors all come from a man under 40 in good health and CMV-seronegative. Both conserved end residues are part of each CDR3. Fields, in order: J gene, V gene, D gene, clone size, CDR3 DNA, CDR3 protein. The D gene is left open where the match is weak. The size of a clone is reported for some rows only, either as once, few or many, or as a class for expanded clones.

TRBJ1-1 TRBV7-9 NA NA TGTGCCAGCAGCTCCTGGGAGCCTGAGAACACTGAAGCTTTCTTT CASSSWEPENTEAFF
TRBJ1-1 TRBV9 NA NA TGTGCCAGCAGCGTAGAAGGACACCCGAACACTGAAGCTTTCTTT CASSVEGHPNTEAFF
TRBJ1-5 TRBV4-1 NA NA TGCGCCAGCAGCCAAGATTCGGGAGGGGGACAGCCCCAGCATTTT CASSQDSGGGQPQHF
TRBJ1-1 TRBV6-5 NA NA TGTGCCAGCAGTTACTCCATAGGGGCGCCGGACACTGAAGCTTTCTTT CASSYSIGAPDTEAFF
TRBJ2-2 TRBV15 NA NA TGTGCCACCAGCAGAGGGAGTTTTGGCGGGGAGCTGTTTTTT CATSRGSFGGELFF
TRBJ2-7 TRBV5-6 TRBD1 NA TGTGCCAGCAGTTCAGCGACAGGGTACCCTAACGAGCAGTACTTC CASSSATGYPNEQYF
TRBJ2-7 TRBV27 NA few TGTGCCAGCAGTTTATACCCCACAGGACCCTCCTACGAGCAGTACTTC CASSLYPTGPSYEQYF
TRBJ2-7 TRBV5-6 NA few TGTGCCAGCAGCTCGACCTCCTGGGGCCCCTACGAGCAGTACTTC CASSSTSWGPYEQYF
TRBJ1-4 TRBV6-1 NA once TGTGCCAGCAGTCATCACCGGGGGACTAATGAAAAACTGTTTTTT CASSHHRGTNEKLFF
TRBJ1-4 TRBV7-9 TRBD1 NA TGTTCCAGCAGCTTGAAACAGGGGGCGACTAATGAAAAACTGTTTTTT CSSSLKQGATNEKLFF
TRBJ2-5 TRBV13 NA few TGTGCCAGCAGCTTAGTGGGGAGTTCGGAGACCCAGTACTTC CASSLVGSSETQYF
TRBJ2-7 TRBV11-3 NA NA TGTGCCAGCAGCTTAGGCGCTAGCGTCTACGAGCAGTACTTC CASSLGASVYEQYF
TRBJ1-1 TRBV4-2 NA few TGTGCCAGCAGCCAAGACCAGGGAGGTTCTGAAGCTTTCTTT CASSQDQGGSEAFF
TRBJ2-5 TRBV7-2 TRBD1 few TGTGCCAGCAGCCTGGTCGGACAGGAAGAGACCCAGTACTTC CASSLVGQEETQYF
TRBJ2-2 TRBV2 NA NA TGTGCCAGCAGACCAGGGTCCGGGGAGCTGTTTTTT CASRPGSGELFF
TRBJ2-3 TRBV30 TRBD1 once TGTGCCTGGAGTCGGGACAGGGAGGGCACAGATACGCAGTATTTT CAWSRDREGTDTQYF
TRBJ2-2 TRBV29-1 NA NA TGCAGCGCTGGACACGCGGAAACCGGGGAGCTGTTTTTT CSAGHAETGELFF
TRBJ2-6 TRBV19 NA NA TGTGCCAGTAGTGCCAACGGGGGGGCCAACGTCCTGACTTTC CASSANGGANVLTF
TRBJ1-3 TRBV5-5 NA NA TGTGCCAGCAGCTCGGGAGTCTCTGGAAACACCATATATTTT CASSSGVSGNTIYF
TRBJ2-2 TRBV10-3 TRBD1 NA TGTGCCACCTGGAAGACAGGGTCGTCGGAGCTGTTTTTT CATWKTGSSELFF
TRBJ1-5 TRBV7-2 NA NA TGTGCCAGCAGCTTAGGGCACCGATTGCCCCAGCATTTT CASSLGHRLPQHF
TRBJ2-7 TRBV6-1 TRBD1 NA TGTGCCAGCAGTGTCGGCAGGGGGCCCGAGCAGTACTTC CASSVGRGPEQYF
TRBJ1-6 TRBV7-9 NA once TGTGCCAGCAGCACGAGCTCAGGAAATTCACCCCTCCACTTT CASSTSSGNSPLHF
TRBJ2-5 TRBV6-1 TRBD2 few TGTGCCAGCAGTGAGGGGGGGAGTCTTGAGACCCAGTACTTC CASSEGGSLETQYF
TRBJ1-4 TRBV2 TRBD1 NA TGTGCCAGCAGCCCCCAGACAGGGACTAATGAAAAACTGTTTTTT CASSPQTGTNEKLFF
TRBJ1-5 TRBV9 TRBD1 once TGTGCCAGCAGCGCTGACGACAGGGGAAGCAATCAGCCCCAGCATTTT CASSADDRGSNQPQHF
TRBJ2-1 TRBV9 NA few TGTGCCAGCAGCGAGCGGAGCGGTTACAATGAGCAGTTCTTC CASSERSGYNEQFF
TRBJ1-1 TRBV9 TRBD1 NA TGTGCCAGCAGCGTAGCCGGGACAGGGGACACTAGGGAAGCTTTCTTT CASSVAGTGDTREAFF
TRBJ1-2 TRBV6-6 TRBD1 NA TGTGCCAGCAGTTACTCGAGGGACAGGGCTGGCTACACCTTC CASSYSRDRAGYTF
TRBJ1-5 TRBV6-5 NA NA TGTGCCAGCAGTTACAGGGGGACCAATCAGCCCCAGCATTTT CASSYRGTNQPQHF
TRBJ2-7 TRBV7-9 TRBD2 few TGTGCCAGCACCGGACTAGCGGGAGCGAGGGAGCAGTACTTC CASTGLAGAREQYF
TRBJ1-5 TRBV5-6 NA NA TGTGCCAGCAGCTTGGCCGATTGGAGGCATAATAGCAATCAGCCCCAGCATTTT CASSLADWRHNSNQPQHF
TRBJ2-1 TRBV28 NA NA TGTGCCAGCTCGACAAACTACAATGAGCAGTTCTTC CASSTNYNEQFF
TRBJ1-2 TRBV7-9 NA NA TGTGCCAGCAGCTACGACACAAACTATGGCTACACCTTC CASSYDTNYGYTF
TRBJ2-7 TRBV6-6 NA NA TGTGCCAGCAGTTCCAGCGAGTATAGGGGATCCTACGAGCAGTACTTC CASSSSEYRGSYEQYF
TRBJ2-5 TRBV2 TRBD2 NA TGTGCCAGCAGTGATGGTAGCGGGGTTCGAGAGACCCAGTACTTC CASSDGSGVRETQYF
TRBJ2-3 TRBV5-4 NA NA TGTGCCAGCAGCCCGAGGGGGCGGGGGGCGTACACAGATACGCAGTATTTT CASSPRGRGAYTDTQYF